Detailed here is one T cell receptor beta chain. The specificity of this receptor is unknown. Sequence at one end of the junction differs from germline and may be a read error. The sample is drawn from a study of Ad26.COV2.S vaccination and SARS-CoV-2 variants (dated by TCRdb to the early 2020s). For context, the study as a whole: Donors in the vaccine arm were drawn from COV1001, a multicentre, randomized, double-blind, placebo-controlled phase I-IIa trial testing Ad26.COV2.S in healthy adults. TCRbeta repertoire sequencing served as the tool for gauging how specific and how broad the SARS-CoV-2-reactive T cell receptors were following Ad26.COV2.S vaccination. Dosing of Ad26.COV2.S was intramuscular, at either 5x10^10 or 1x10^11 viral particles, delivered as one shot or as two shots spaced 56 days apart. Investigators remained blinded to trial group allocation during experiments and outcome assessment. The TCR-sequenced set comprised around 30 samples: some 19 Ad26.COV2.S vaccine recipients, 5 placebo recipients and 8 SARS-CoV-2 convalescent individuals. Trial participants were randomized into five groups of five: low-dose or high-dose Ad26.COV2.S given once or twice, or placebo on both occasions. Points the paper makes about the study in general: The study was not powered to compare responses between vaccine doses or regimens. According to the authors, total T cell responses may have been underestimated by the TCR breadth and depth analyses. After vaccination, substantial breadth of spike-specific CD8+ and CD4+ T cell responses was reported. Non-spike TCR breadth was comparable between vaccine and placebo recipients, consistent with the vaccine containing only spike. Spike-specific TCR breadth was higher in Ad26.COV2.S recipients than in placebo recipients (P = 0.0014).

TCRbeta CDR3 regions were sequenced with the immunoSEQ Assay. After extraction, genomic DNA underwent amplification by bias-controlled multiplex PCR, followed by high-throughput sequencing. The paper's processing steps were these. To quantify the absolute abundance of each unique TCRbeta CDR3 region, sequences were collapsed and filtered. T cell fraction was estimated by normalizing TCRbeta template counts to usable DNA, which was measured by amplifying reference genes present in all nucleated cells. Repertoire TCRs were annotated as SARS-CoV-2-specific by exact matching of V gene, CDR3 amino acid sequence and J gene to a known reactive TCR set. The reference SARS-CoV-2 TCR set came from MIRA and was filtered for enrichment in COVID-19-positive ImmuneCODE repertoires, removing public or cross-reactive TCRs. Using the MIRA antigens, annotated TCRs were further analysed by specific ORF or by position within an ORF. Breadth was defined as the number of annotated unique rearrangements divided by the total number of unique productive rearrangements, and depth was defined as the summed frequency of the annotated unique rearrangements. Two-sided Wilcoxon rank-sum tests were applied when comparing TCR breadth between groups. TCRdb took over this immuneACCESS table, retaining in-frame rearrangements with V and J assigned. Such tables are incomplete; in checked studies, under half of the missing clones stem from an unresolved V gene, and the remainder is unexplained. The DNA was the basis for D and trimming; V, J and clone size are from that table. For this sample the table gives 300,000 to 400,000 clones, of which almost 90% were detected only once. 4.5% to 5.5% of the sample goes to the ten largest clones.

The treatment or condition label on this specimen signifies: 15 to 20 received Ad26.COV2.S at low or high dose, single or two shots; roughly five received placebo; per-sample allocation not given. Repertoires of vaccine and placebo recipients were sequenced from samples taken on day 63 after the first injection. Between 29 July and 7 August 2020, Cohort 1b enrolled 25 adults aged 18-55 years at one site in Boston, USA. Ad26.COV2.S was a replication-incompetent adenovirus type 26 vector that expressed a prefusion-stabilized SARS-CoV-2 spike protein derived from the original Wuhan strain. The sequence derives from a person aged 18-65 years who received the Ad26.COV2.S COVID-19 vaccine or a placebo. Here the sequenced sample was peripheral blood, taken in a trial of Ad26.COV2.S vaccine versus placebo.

In nucleotides, the sequence is TGCGCCAGCAGATTGGCGGGGGGGACAGATACGCAGTATTTT. This yields the protein CASRLAGGTDTQYF. In this chain, TRBV5-1 is recombined with TRBJ2-3; the junction holds 9 bases that match TRBD2. Its CDR3 holds 14 amino acids, cysteine through phenylalanine. Only the CDR3 part of the read is kept: 42 bases, read in frame from the first base. Reading the germline V gene gives CDR1 SGHRS and CDR2 YFSETQ.